A selection of T cell receptor beta chains follows, all from one sample in a study of blood T cell repertoires in COVID-19. Produced via immunoSEQ multiplex PCR; TCRdb's table is partial and in-frame only. Among 96,000 or so clones listed, approximately 80% were seen once. Sequences were obtained from peripheral blood. The origin of the receptors is an elderly man with COVID-19, enrolled during active disease. Each CDR3 is given with its conserved first and last residue. Fields, in order: J gene, V gene, D gene, CDR3 length, clone size, CDR3 DNA, CDR3 protein. A D gene is named only where the DNA matches it firmly. Size tells how often a clone was seen (once, few, many) or the class of an expanded clone, and some rows leave it out.

J gene: TRBJ1-2
V gene: TRBV5-1
D gene: TRBD1
CDR3 length: 12
clone size: NA
CDR3 DNA: TGCGCCAGCAGCTTGACAGGGGAAGGCTACACCTTC
CDR3 protein: CASSLTGEGYTF

J gene: TRBJ2-7
V gene: TRBV3-1/TRBV3-2
D gene: TRBD2
CDR3 length: 15
clone size: NA
CDR3 DNA: TGTGCCAGCAGCCAAGACCTAGCGGGAGCAGCTGAGCAGTACTTC
CDR3 protein: CASSQDLAGAAEQYF

J gene: TRBJ1-5
V gene: TRBV6-2/TRBV6-3
D gene: NA
CDR3 length: 14
clone size: NA
CDR3 DNA: TGTGCCAGCAGTTCAATCAGGGCACGGCAGCCCCAGCATTTT
CDR3 protein: CASSSIRARQPQHF

J gene: TRBJ2-7
V gene: TRBV25-1
D gene: NA
CDR3 length: 13
clone size: NA
CDR3 DNA: TGTGCCAGCAGGGGCGGGGGCCCTTCCAAGCAGTACTTC
CDR3 protein: CASRGGGPSKQYF

J gene: TRBJ2-7
V gene: TRBV4-3
D gene: TRBD1
CDR3 length: 15
clone size: NA
CDR3 DNA: TGCGCCAGCAGCCGTCAACAGGGGGTGGGCTACGAGCAGTACTTC
CDR3 protein: CASSRQQGVGYEQYF

J gene: TRBJ2-1
V gene: TRBV11-2
D gene: TRBD2
CDR3 length: 17
clone size: NA
CDR3 DNA: TGTGCCAGCAGCTTAGTCGGCGGGAGGCACTCCTACAATGAGCAGTTCTTC
CDR3 protein: CASSLVGGRHSYNEQFF

J gene: TRBJ1-1
V gene: TRBV27
D gene: TRBD1
CDR3 length: 13
clone size: NA
CDR3 DNA: TGTGCCAGTTCGGGACAGGTCTTCTCTGAAGCTTTCTTT
CDR3 protein: CASSGQVFSEAFF

J gene: TRBJ2-6
V gene: TRBV27
D gene: TRBD2
CDR3 length: 19
clone size: NA
CDR3 DNA: TGTGCCAGCAGTTTCCTCGGACTAGCGGTAACCTCTGGGGCCAACGTCCTGACTTTC
CDR3 protein: CASSFLGLAVTSGANVLTF

J gene: TRBJ2-3
V gene: TRBV30
D gene: NA
CDR3 length: 13
clone size: NA
CDR3 DNA: TGTGCCTGGATTACATCGGGGGCAGATACGCAGTATTTT
CDR3 protein: CAWITSGADTQYF

J gene: TRBJ2-7
V gene: TRBV27
D gene: TRBD2
CDR3 length: 15
clone size: NA
CDR3 DNA: TGTGCCAGCAGTCTGGGTAGCGGGAGTTTCAACGAGCAGTACTTC
CDR3 protein: CASSLGSGSFNEQYF

J gene: TRBJ1-1
V gene: TRBV2
D gene: NA
CDR3 length: 13
clone size: NA
CDR3 DNA: TGTGCCAGCAGATTGGAGGTGGACACTGAAGCTTTCTTT
CDR3 protein: CASRLEVDTEAFF

J gene: TRBJ2-3
V gene: TRBV9
D gene: NA
CDR3 length: 16
clone size: once
CDR3 DNA: TGTGCCAGCAGCGTGGATTACAGGGATATGGCAGATACGCAGTATTTT
CDR3 protein: CASSVDYRDMADTQYF

J gene: TRBJ1-6
V gene: TRBV7-2
D gene: NA
CDR3 length: 15
clone size: NA
CDR3 DNA: TGTGCCAGCAGCTTAGTCGCAGGGAATAATTCACCCCTCCACTTT
CDR3 protein: CASSLVAGNNSPLHF

J gene: TRBJ1-6
V gene: TRBV30
D gene: TRBD1
CDR3 length: 15
clone size: NA
CDR3 DNA: TGTGCCTGGAGGGAACCGGGGACAGGAGGTTCACCCCTCCACTTT
CDR3 protein: CAWREPGTGGSPLHF

J gene: TRBJ2-1
V gene: TRBV29-1
D gene: TRBD2
CDR3 length: 15
clone size: NA
CDR3 DNA: TGCAGCGGGAAAGGGGTTGGCGGGAGGGTCAATGAGCAGTTCTTC
CDR3 protein: CSGKGVGGRVNEQFF

J gene: TRBJ2-5
V gene: TRBV4-1
D gene: NA
CDR3 length: 14
clone size: NA
CDR3 DNA: TGCGCCAGCAGCCAAGACCCCGGGTTAGAGACCCAGTACTTC
CDR3 protein: CASSQDPGLETQYF

J gene: TRBJ1-1
V gene: TRBV4-2
D gene: TRBD1
CDR3 length: 15
clone size: NA
CDR3 DNA: TGTGCCAGCAGCAACGGACAGGGCCCGAACACTGAAGCTTTCTTT
CDR3 protein: CASSNGQGPNTEAFF

J gene: TRBJ1-6
V gene: TRBV30
D gene: NA
CDR3 length: 15
clone size: NA
CDR3 DNA: TGTGCCTGGAGTGTATCTCCCAGGGTGGACTCACCCCTCCACTTT
CDR3 protein: CAWSVSPRVDSPLHF

J gene: TRBJ1-2
V gene: TRBV12-5
D gene: NA
CDR3 length: 13
clone size: NA
CDR3 DNA: TGTGCTAGTGGTAAGGACAGCTTCTATGGCTACACCTTC
CDR3 protein: CASGKDSFYGYTF

J gene: TRBJ2-2
V gene: TRBV4-1
D gene: TRBD2
CDR3 length: 16
clone size: NA
CDR3 DNA: TGCGCCAGCAGCCAAGGACTAGCGGGGGTGAACGGGGAGCTGTTTTTT
CDR3 protein: CASSQGLAGVNGELFF

J gene: TRBJ2-3
V gene: TRBV19
D gene: NA
CDR3 length: 15
clone size: NA
CDR3 DNA: TGTGCCAGTAGTATAGCGGCAGGGAGCACAGATACGCAGTATTTT
CDR3 protein: CASSIAAGSTDTQYF

J gene: TRBJ1-2
V gene: TRBV6-5
D gene: NA
CDR3 length: 15
clone size: NA
CDR3 DNA: TGTGCCAGCAGTTACGCGGGCCAAGGGGGTGGTGGCTACACCTTC
CDR3 protein: CASSYAGQGGGGYTF

J gene: TRBJ2-2
V gene: TRBV9
D gene: NA
CDR3 length: 18
clone size: NA
CDR3 DNA: TGTGCCAGCAGCGTAGAGCAGGACAAGGTCTTAAACACCGGGGAGCTGTTTTTT
CDR3 protein: CASSVEQDKVLNTGELFF

J gene: TRBJ1-2
V gene: TRBV14
D gene: NA
CDR3 length: 13
clone size: NA
CDR3 DNA: TGTGCCAGCAGTCGGAACTCGGGCTATGGCTACACCTTC
CDR3 protein: CASSRNSGYGYTF

J gene: TRBJ1-1
V gene: TRBV9
D gene: TRBD1
CDR3 length: 15
clone size: NA
CDR3 DNA: TGTGCCAGCAGCGCGACGTGGACAGGGGCGACTGAAGCTTTCTTT
CDR3 protein: CASSATWTGATEAFF

J gene: TRBJ2-1
V gene: TRBV19
D gene: TRBD2
CDR3 length: 15
clone size: NA
CDR3 DNA: TGTGCCAGTAGTATAGGTAGCGGGAGACAAAATGAGCAGTTCTTC
CDR3 protein: CASSIGSGRQNEQFF

J gene: TRBJ1-5
V gene: TRBV2
D gene: NA
CDR3 length: 13
clone size: NA
CDR3 DNA: TGTGCCAGCAGTCAGAATAGCAATCAGCCCCAGCATTTT
CDR3 protein: CASSQNSNQPQHF

J gene: TRBJ2-3
V gene: TRBV11-2
D gene: TRBD2
CDR3 length: 16
clone size: NA
CDR3 DNA: TGTGCCAGCAGCTTGGCCCTAGCGGGGGCCACAGATACGCAGTATTTT
CDR3 protein: CASSLALAGATDTQYF